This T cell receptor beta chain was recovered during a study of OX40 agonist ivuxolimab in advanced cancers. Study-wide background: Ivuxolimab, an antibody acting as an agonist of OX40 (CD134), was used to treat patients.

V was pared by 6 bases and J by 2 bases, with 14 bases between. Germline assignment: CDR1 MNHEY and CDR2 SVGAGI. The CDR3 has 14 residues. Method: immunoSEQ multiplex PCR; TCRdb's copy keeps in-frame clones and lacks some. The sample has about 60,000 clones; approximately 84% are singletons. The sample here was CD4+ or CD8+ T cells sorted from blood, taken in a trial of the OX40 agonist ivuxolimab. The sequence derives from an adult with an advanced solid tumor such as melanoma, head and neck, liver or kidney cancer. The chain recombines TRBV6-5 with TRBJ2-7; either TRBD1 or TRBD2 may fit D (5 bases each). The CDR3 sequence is CASRPGTPPYEQYF. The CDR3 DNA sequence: TGTGCCAGCAGGCCCGGGACGCCCCCCTACGAGCAGTACTTC.